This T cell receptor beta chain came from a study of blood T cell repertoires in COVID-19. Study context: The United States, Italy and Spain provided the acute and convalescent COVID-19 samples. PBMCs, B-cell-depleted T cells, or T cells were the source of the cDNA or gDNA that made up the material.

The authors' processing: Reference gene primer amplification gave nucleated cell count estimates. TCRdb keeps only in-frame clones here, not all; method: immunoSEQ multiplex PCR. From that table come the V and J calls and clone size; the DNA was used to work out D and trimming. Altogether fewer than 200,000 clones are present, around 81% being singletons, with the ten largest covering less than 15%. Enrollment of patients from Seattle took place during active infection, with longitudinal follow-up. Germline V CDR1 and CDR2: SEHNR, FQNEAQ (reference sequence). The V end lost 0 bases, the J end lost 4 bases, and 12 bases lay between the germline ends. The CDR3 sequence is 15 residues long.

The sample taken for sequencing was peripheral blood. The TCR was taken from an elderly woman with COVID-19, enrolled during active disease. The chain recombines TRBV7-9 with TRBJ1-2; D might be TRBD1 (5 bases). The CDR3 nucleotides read TGTGCCAGCAGCTTAGCAGGGGCGCGATCCTATGGCTACACCTTC. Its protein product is CASSLAGARSYGYTF.